This T cell receptor beta chain was identified in a study of T cells after yellow fever vaccination. General study findings and limits: Weaker overall was a secondary response that nonetheless peaked faster, on day 5 versus 15. Most clones from primary vaccination resurfaced after the booster (roughly 96% CD4, around 91% CD8). Sorted repertoires could include abundant contaminating clonotypes from bulk cells.

5'RACE template switching added a universal primer site and UMIs to TCR cDNA. TCRdb passed the 5' RACE reads through MiXCR, listing each CDR3 protein once. The sample has hundreds of thousands of distinct CDR3 sequences, over 15% seen once. V was clipped by 1 base and J by 2 bases; unmatched bases: 5. Germline V gene sequence: CDR1 LGHNA, CDR2 YNFKEQ. The length of the CDR3 is 17 residues. On this clonotype itself: Its cognate antigen is unknown.

V and J are TRBV4-2 and TRBJ2-3, with 11 positions matching TRBD2. This specimen consisted of PBMCs, obtained before the yellow fever booster vaccination. The sequence came from a man aged 18-30 years who received the YFV17D yellow fever vaccine. CDR3 sequence: CASSQGASGGYTDTQYF. As DNA, the CDR3 is TGTGCCAGCAGCCAAGGAGCTAGCGGGGGGTACACAGATACGCAGTATTTT.